This is a list of T cell receptor beta chains from one sample in a study of CXCR3-negative and CXCR3-positive naive CD8 T cells. After re-calling the 5' RACE reads, TCRdb lists one entry per CDR3 protein, DNA absent. This repertoire includes approximately 100,000 distinct CDR3 sequences. The specimen was naive CXCR3+ CD8+ T cells from blood. Receptors originate from a human donor in good health. Some clones in this sample may be carry-over from other donors' samples. The CDR3 runs from the conserved cysteine through the conserved F or W.

V: TRBV4-3; J: TRBJ2-2; CDR3: CASSQGLAGGTGELFF
V: TRBV24-1; J: TRBJ2-7; CDR3: CATSDSVTPYEQYF
V: TRBV5-5; J: TRBJ2-1; CDR3: CASSLDWGYNEQFF
V: TRBV5-6; J: TRBJ2-7; CDR3: CASSTGPGGLSSYEQYF
V: TRBV19; J: TRBJ2-7; CDR3: CASSTTSGFTYEQYF
V: TRBV12-3/TRBV12-4; J: TRBJ2-3; CDR3: CASTGAGGADTQYF
V: TRBV7-8; J: TRBJ1-2; CDR3: CASSLDGTGSGYTF
V: TRBV15; J: TRBJ2-3; CDR3: CATSDRLAGGGFGTDTQYF
V: TRBV9; J: TRBJ2-1; CDR3: CASSPRGYNEQFF
V: TRBV12-3/TRBV12-4; J: TRBJ2-2; CDR3: CASSFWQGSTGELFF
V: TRBV4-1; J: TRBJ1-1; CDR3: CASSRGVNTEAFF
V: TRBV2; J: TRBJ2-1; CDR3: CASIGLAGVNEQFF
V: TRBV19; J: TRBJ2-7; CDR3: CASSMSGGPSYEQYF
V: TRBV12-3/TRBV12-4; J: TRBJ2-7; CDR3: CASSLALKGNEQYF
V: TRBV29-1; J: TRBJ2-5; CDR3: CSVFTASGPTAQYF
V: TRBV7-9; J: TRBJ2-7; CDR3: CASSFWGGEQYF
V: TRBV7-9; J: TRBJ2-7; CDR3: CANSLPTGYEQYF
V: TRBV20-1; J: TRBJ2-3; CDR3: CSASSLGTDTQYF
V: TRBV19; J: TRBJ1-1; CDR3: CASGSGNTEAFF
V: TRBV28; J: TRBJ2-7; CDR3: CASSLYPGEQYF
V: TRBV12-3/TRBV12-4; J: TRBJ1-2; CDR3: CASHPGGDGYTF
V: TRBV30; J: TRBJ1-2; CDR3: CAWSQYMTGGAGGYTF
V: TRBV12-3/TRBV12-4; J: TRBJ2-2; CDR3: CASSLFGSGLYTGELFF
V: TRBV30; J: TRBJ1-5; CDR3: CAWSDRTDQPQHF
V: TRBV20-1; J: TRBJ2-3; CDR3: CSARSTSVIPQYF
V: TRBV27; J: TRBJ2-7; CDR3: CASSLIASGAYEQYF
V: TRBV5-1; J: TRBJ1-1; CDR3: CASSPALVRDRDTEAFF
V: TRBV28; J: TRBJ2-7; CDR3: CASSYNYNGDEQYF
V: TRBV29-1; J: TRBJ2-3; CDR3: CSVRTGSTDTQYF
V: TRBV28; J: TRBJ2-1; CDR3: CASSFRVFTYNEQFF
V: TRBV29-1; J: TRBJ1-2; CDR3: CSVGDTSYGMGQFYGYTF
V: TRBV28; J: TRBJ2-1; CDR3: CASSPQGPYYNEQFF
V: TRBV11-2; J: TRBJ2-3; CDR3: CASSLSYWEDTQYF
V: TRBV12-3/TRBV12-4; J: TRBJ2-3; CDR3: CASSSLAGANRDTQYF
V: TRBV12-3/TRBV12-4; J: TRBJ2-7; CDR3: CASSLGPSGNLNEQYF
V: TRBV28; J: TRBJ2-7; CDR3: CASLPLGGVGEQYF
V: TRBV9; J: TRBJ2-3; CDR3: CASSEDDRGPADTQYF
V: TRBV21-1; J: TRBJ2-5; CDR3: CASSKNTSPEETQYF
V: TRBV7-2; J: TRBJ2-1; CDR3: CACSLVVPQGEGNEQFF
V: TRBV7-9; J: TRBJ2-3; CDR3: CASSKGPREDTQYF